A selection of T cell receptor beta chains follows, all from one sample in a study of blood T cell repertoires in COVID-19. Produced via immunoSEQ multiplex PCR; TCRdb's table is partial and in-frame only. The repertoire has some 190,000 clones, more than 75% of them found once; the top ten carry approximately 8.1%. The sample was peripheral blood. All receptors derive from a woman aged 55 to 70 with COVID-19, enrolled during active disease. The CDR3 runs from the conserved cysteine through the conserved F or W. D genes are given only for firm matches. Expanded clones get a size class; other rows say once, few or many, or leave the size out.

j_call: TRBJ2-5; v_call: TRBV11-1; d_call: TRBD2; clone_size: .; cdr3_length: 16; cdr3_nt: TGTGCCAGCAGCTTAGTCGCGGGAGGGCCCCCTTTAACCCAGTACTTC; cdr3_aa: CASSLVAGGPPLTQYF
j_call: TRBJ2-3; v_call: TRBV6-1; d_call: .; clone_size: .; cdr3_length: 13; cdr3_nt: TGTGCCAGCAGTGACGGGACTTCAATACACAAGTATTTT; cdr3_aa: CASSDGTSIHKYF
j_call: TRBJ1-4; v_call: TRBV10-2; d_call: .; clone_size: .; cdr3_length: 16; cdr3_nt: TGCGCCAGCAAGGGGTATTACGGCGCAACTAATGAAAAACTGTTTTTT; cdr3_aa: CASKGYYGATNEKLFF
j_call: TRBJ1-5; v_call: TRBV24-1; d_call: TRBD1; clone_size: .; cdr3_length: 16; cdr3_nt: TGTGCCACCAGTGCCCTCTTAGACAGGGCTTTTGGGCCCCAGCATTTT; cdr3_aa: CATSALLDRAFGPQHF
j_call: TRBJ1-2; v_call: TRBV27; d_call: .; clone_size: .; cdr3_length: 14; cdr3_nt: TGTGCCAGCAGTTTAGGGCAGGGCCGGTATGGCTACACCTTC; cdr3_aa: CASSLGQGRYGYTF
j_call: TRBJ2-2; v_call: TRBV20-1; d_call: .; clone_size: .; cdr3_length: 14; cdr3_nt: TGCAGTGCTAGTTGGGGACTTCCTACCGGGGAGCTGTTTTTT; cdr3_aa: CSASWGLPTGELFF
j_call: TRBJ2-3; v_call: TRBV6-5; d_call: TRBD1; clone_size: .; cdr3_length: 14; cdr3_nt: TGTGCCAGCAGAGACCGGACAGGGGGCATCGCGCAGTATTTT; cdr3_aa: CASRDRTGGIAQYF
j_call: TRBJ1-6; v_call: TRBV2; d_call: .; clone_size: .; cdr3_length: 14; cdr3_nt: TGTGCCAGCAGCGGTCTTTGGGGGCGTTCACCCCTCCACTTT; cdr3_aa: CASSGLWGRSPLHF
j_call: TRBJ1-2; v_call: TRBV18; d_call: .; clone_size: .; cdr3_length: 15; cdr3_nt: TGTGCCAGCTCTTCCTCATGGCAGGGCGACTATGGCTACACCTTC; cdr3_aa: CASSSSWQGDYGYTF
j_call: TRBJ1-1; v_call: TRBV7-8; d_call: .; clone_size: .; cdr3_length: 16; cdr3_nt: TGTGCCAGCAGGGGGGGGCTAGGGGCGGAGAACACTGAAGCTTTCTTT; cdr3_aa: CASRGGLGAENTEAFF
j_call: TRBJ2-2; v_call: TRBV6-2/TRBV6-3; d_call: .; clone_size: few; cdr3_length: 13; cdr3_nt: TGTGCCAGCAGTTACGTGCGGGATGGGGAGCTGTTTTTT; cdr3_aa: CASSYVRDGELFF
j_call: TRBJ1-1; v_call: TRBV28; d_call: TRBD1; clone_size: .; cdr3_length: 15; cdr3_nt: TGTGCCAGCAGTCGGGACAGGGGAATGAACACTGAAGCTTTCTTT; cdr3_aa: CASSRDRGMNTEAFF
j_call: TRBJ2-1; v_call: TRBV29-1; d_call: .; clone_size: .; cdr3_length: 12; cdr3_nt: TGCAGCGGGGGGGCGGGTACGGATGAGCAGTTCTTC; cdr3_aa: CSGGAGTDEQFF
j_call: TRBJ2-3; v_call: TRBV2; d_call: TRBD1; clone_size: .; cdr3_length: 14; cdr3_nt: TGTGCCAGCAGTGGACAGGGGGCGGTAGATACGCAGTATTTT; cdr3_aa: CASSGQGAVDTQYF
j_call: TRBJ2-3; v_call: TRBV11-2; d_call: TRBD1; clone_size: .; cdr3_length: 14; cdr3_nt: TGTGCCAGCAGCAAGGACAGGGTCCCAGATACGCAGTATTTT; cdr3_aa: CASSKDRVPDTQYF
j_call: TRBJ2-6; v_call: TRBV19; d_call: TRBD1; clone_size: .; cdr3_length: 18; cdr3_nt: TGTGCCAGTAGACTCACGGGACAGGTGAGCTCTGGGGCCAACGTCCTGACTTTC; cdr3_aa: CASRLTGQVSSGANVLTF
j_call: TRBJ2-1; v_call: TRBV18; d_call: .; clone_size: .; cdr3_length: 12; cdr3_nt: TGTGCCAGCTCACCACCTTCCAGGGAGCAGTTCTTC; cdr3_aa: CASSPPSREQFF
j_call: TRBJ2-2; v_call: TRBV19; d_call: TRBD1; clone_size: once; cdr3_length: 16; cdr3_nt: TGTGCCAGTAGTGCCCGGACAGGGGGAGACACCGGGGAGCTGTTTTTT; cdr3_aa: CASSARTGGDTGELFF
j_call: TRBJ1-1; v_call: TRBV9; d_call: .; clone_size: few; cdr3_length: 13; cdr3_nt: TGTGCCAGCAGCGTCGACAGCAACACTGAAGCTTTCTTT; cdr3_aa: CASSVDSNTEAFF
j_call: TRBJ2-1; v_call: TRBV6-1; d_call: .; clone_size: once; cdr3_length: 13; cdr3_nt: TGTGCCAGCAGTGAGGTCAGGGTTTTATTTCAGTTCTTC; cdr3_aa: CASSEVRVLFQFF
j_call: TRBJ2-1; v_call: TRBV6-4; d_call: TRBD1; clone_size: .; cdr3_length: 13; cdr3_nt: TGTGCCAGCAGTGAAAACAGGGGTCTTGAGCAGTTCTTC; cdr3_aa: CASSENRGLEQFF
j_call: TRBJ2-7; v_call: TRBV5-1; d_call: TRBD1; clone_size: .; cdr3_length: 15; cdr3_nt: TGCGCCAGCACCTCCGGACAGGGGAGAAACTACGAGCAGTACTTC; cdr3_aa: CASTSGQGRNYEQYF
j_call: TRBJ2-3; v_call: TRBV7-2; d_call: .; clone_size: .; cdr3_length: 15; cdr3_nt: TGTGCCAGCAGCTTAGTGTCGGGAGGCACAGATACGCAGTATTTT; cdr3_aa: CASSLVSGGTDTQYF
j_call: TRBJ2-2; v_call: TRBV18; d_call: .; clone_size: .; cdr3_length: 13; cdr3_nt: TGTGCGACCTCGCCCGGGTCCGTCGGGGAGCTGTTTTTT; cdr3_aa: CATSPGSVGELFF
j_call: TRBJ2-1; v_call: TRBV29-1; d_call: .; clone_size: .; cdr3_length: 13; cdr3_nt: TGCAGCGTTGGGGGGCTACCCGCAAATGAGCAGTTCTTC; cdr3_aa: CSVGGLPANEQFF
j_call: TRBJ2-2; v_call: TRBV4-1; d_call: TRBD2; clone_size: few; cdr3_length: 13; cdr3_nt: TGCGCCAGCAGCGCCGGGGGGACCGGGGAGCTGTTTTTT; cdr3_aa: CASSAGGTGELFF
j_call: TRBJ1-2; v_call: TRBV7-2; d_call: TRBD1; clone_size: .; cdr3_length: 16; cdr3_nt: TGTGCCAGCAGCCCATTGACAGGGGCGATAAACTATGGCTACACCTTC; cdr3_aa: CASSPLTGAINYGYTF
j_call: TRBJ1-4; v_call: TRBV25-1; d_call: .; clone_size: .; cdr3_length: 14; cdr3_nt: TGTGCCAGCAGTGAAGCAGGGAGGGATGAAAAACTGTTTTTT; cdr3_aa: CASSEAGRDEKLFF
j_call: TRBJ1-2; v_call: TRBV27; d_call: TRBD1; clone_size: .; cdr3_length: 15; cdr3_nt: TGTGCCAGCAGAGCCAGGACAGGGGGATTTTATGGCTACACCTTC; cdr3_aa: CASRARTGGFYGYTF
j_call: TRBJ2-3; v_call: TRBV5-1; d_call: .; clone_size: .; cdr3_length: 14; cdr3_nt: TGCGCCAGCAGCTTTAGCGGTAGTACAGATACGCAGTATTTT; cdr3_aa: CASSFSGSTDTQYF
j_call: TRBJ2-3; v_call: TRBV4-1; d_call: TRBD2; clone_size: .; cdr3_length: 17; cdr3_nt: TGCGCCAGCAGCCAAGATATGGGCGGGGGGCTATCAGATACGCAGTATTTT; cdr3_aa: CASSQDMGGGLSDTQYF
j_call: TRBJ1-4; v_call: TRBV6-6; d_call: .; clone_size: .; cdr3_length: 15; cdr3_nt: TGTGCCAGCAGTTACTCCGGGACAAATAATGAAAAACTGTTTTTT; cdr3_aa: CASSYSGTNNEKLFF
j_call: TRBJ2-1; v_call: TRBV28; d_call: TRBD2; clone_size: .; cdr3_length: 14; cdr3_nt: TGTGCCAGCGCTTCGGGCGGGAGGGTCGATGAGCAGTTCTTC; cdr3_aa: CASASGGRVDEQFF
j_call: TRBJ1-6; v_call: TRBV6-5; d_call: TRBD1; clone_size: .; cdr3_length: 13; cdr3_nt: TGTGCCAGCGGTTACAGGGGGAATTCACCCCTCCACTTT; cdr3_aa: CASGYRGNSPLHF
j_call: TRBJ2-1; v_call: TRBV15; d_call: .; clone_size: .; cdr3_length: 15; cdr3_nt: TGTGCCACCAGCAGAGATTTCAGCGACTACAATGAGCAGTTCTTC; cdr3_aa: CATSRDFSDYNEQFF
j_call: TRBJ2-7; v_call: TRBV30; d_call: .; clone_size: .; cdr3_length: 14; cdr3_nt: TGTGCCTGGAGTCGAGGAGGTAGCTCCTACGAGCAGTACTTC; cdr3_aa: CAWSRGGSSYEQYF
j_call: TRBJ1-2; v_call: TRBV4-3; d_call: TRBD1; clone_size: .; cdr3_length: 15; cdr3_nt: TGCGCCAGCAGCTCACGGACAGGCGACCTCTATGGCTACACCTTC; cdr3_aa: CASSSRTGDLYGYTF
j_call: TRBJ2-7; v_call: TRBV7-2; d_call: .; clone_size: .; cdr3_length: 14; cdr3_nt: TGTGCCAGCAGCTCCACGGTACAGGGCTACGAGCAGTACTTC; cdr3_aa: CASSSTVQGYEQYF
j_call: TRBJ1-5; v_call: TRBV2; d_call: TRBD1; clone_size: .; cdr3_length: 14; cdr3_nt: TGTGCCAGCAGGAAAGCAGGGGGTGAACAGCCCCAGCATTTT; cdr3_aa: CASRKAGGEQPQHF
j_call: TRBJ1-3; v_call: TRBV15; d_call: TRBD1; clone_size: .; cdr3_length: 16; cdr3_nt: TGTGCCACCAGCAGGGACAGGGGAATGGCTGGAAACACCATATATTTT; cdr3_aa: CATSRDRGMAGNTIYF
j_call: TRBJ2-3; v_call: TRBV9; d_call: .; clone_size: few; cdr3_length: 18; cdr3_nt: TGTGCCAGCAGCGCAGGGGGCTACTGGGCTAGCGGGACGGATACGCAGTATTTT; cdr3_aa: CASSAGGYWASGTDTQYF
j_call: TRBJ2-1; v_call: TRBV5-4; d_call: .; clone_size: .; cdr3_length: 16; cdr3_nt: TGTGCCAGCAGCTTGGACAGGGATGTTTCCTACAATGAGCAGTTCTTC; cdr3_aa: CASSLDRDVSYNEQFF
j_call: TRBJ1-5; v_call: TRBV2; d_call: .; clone_size: .; cdr3_length: 13; cdr3_nt: TGTGCCAGCAGCTCCCGGGGGAATCAGCCCCAGCATTTT; cdr3_aa: CASSSRGNQPQHF
j_call: TRBJ2-5; v_call: TRBV20-1; d_call: TRBD2; clone_size: .; cdr3_length: 15; cdr3_nt: TGCAGTGCTAGTATCGGGACTAGCGGGGGGGAGACCCAGTACTTC; cdr3_aa: CSASIGTSGGETQYF
j_call: TRBJ2-1; v_call: TRBV10-3; d_call: TRBD2; clone_size: .; cdr3_length: 19; cdr3_nt: TGTGCCATCAGCGAATACGGGACTAGCGGGGGGGGTCCCTACAATGAGCAGTTCTTC; cdr3_aa: CAISEYGTSGGGPYNEQFF
j_call: TRBJ1-5; v_call: TRBV27; d_call: TRBD1; clone_size: once; cdr3_length: 18; cdr3_nt: TGTGCCAGCAGCCGGGACAGGGGAGTCCCGCCCAACAATCAGCCCCAGCATTTT; cdr3_aa: CASSRDRGVPPNNQPQHF
j_call: TRBJ2-1; v_call: TRBV5-1; d_call: .; clone_size: .; cdr3_length: 14; cdr3_nt: TGCGCCAGCAGCATGGACCCACTCTACAATGAGCAGTTCTTC; cdr3_aa: CASSMDPLYNEQFF
j_call: TRBJ2-2; v_call: TRBV15; d_call: TRBD2; clone_size: .; cdr3_length: 16; cdr3_nt: TGTGCCACCAGCAATTTAGCGGGGGGGCGTTCCGGGGAGCTGTTTTTT; cdr3_aa: CATSNLAGGRSGELFF
j_call: TRBJ2-3; v_call: TRBV4-1; d_call: .; clone_size: .; cdr3_length: 16; cdr3_nt: TGCGCCAGCAGCCAAGATTCCTCTAGAGGCACAGATACGCAGTATTTT; cdr3_aa: CASSQDSSRGTDTQYF
j_call: TRBJ2-1; v_call: TRBV7-2; d_call: TRBD2; clone_size: .; cdr3_length: 16; cdr3_nt: TGTGCCAGCAGCTTAGGGACTAGCGGGGGGGCTAGGGAGCAGTTCTTC; cdr3_aa: CASSLGTSGGAREQFF